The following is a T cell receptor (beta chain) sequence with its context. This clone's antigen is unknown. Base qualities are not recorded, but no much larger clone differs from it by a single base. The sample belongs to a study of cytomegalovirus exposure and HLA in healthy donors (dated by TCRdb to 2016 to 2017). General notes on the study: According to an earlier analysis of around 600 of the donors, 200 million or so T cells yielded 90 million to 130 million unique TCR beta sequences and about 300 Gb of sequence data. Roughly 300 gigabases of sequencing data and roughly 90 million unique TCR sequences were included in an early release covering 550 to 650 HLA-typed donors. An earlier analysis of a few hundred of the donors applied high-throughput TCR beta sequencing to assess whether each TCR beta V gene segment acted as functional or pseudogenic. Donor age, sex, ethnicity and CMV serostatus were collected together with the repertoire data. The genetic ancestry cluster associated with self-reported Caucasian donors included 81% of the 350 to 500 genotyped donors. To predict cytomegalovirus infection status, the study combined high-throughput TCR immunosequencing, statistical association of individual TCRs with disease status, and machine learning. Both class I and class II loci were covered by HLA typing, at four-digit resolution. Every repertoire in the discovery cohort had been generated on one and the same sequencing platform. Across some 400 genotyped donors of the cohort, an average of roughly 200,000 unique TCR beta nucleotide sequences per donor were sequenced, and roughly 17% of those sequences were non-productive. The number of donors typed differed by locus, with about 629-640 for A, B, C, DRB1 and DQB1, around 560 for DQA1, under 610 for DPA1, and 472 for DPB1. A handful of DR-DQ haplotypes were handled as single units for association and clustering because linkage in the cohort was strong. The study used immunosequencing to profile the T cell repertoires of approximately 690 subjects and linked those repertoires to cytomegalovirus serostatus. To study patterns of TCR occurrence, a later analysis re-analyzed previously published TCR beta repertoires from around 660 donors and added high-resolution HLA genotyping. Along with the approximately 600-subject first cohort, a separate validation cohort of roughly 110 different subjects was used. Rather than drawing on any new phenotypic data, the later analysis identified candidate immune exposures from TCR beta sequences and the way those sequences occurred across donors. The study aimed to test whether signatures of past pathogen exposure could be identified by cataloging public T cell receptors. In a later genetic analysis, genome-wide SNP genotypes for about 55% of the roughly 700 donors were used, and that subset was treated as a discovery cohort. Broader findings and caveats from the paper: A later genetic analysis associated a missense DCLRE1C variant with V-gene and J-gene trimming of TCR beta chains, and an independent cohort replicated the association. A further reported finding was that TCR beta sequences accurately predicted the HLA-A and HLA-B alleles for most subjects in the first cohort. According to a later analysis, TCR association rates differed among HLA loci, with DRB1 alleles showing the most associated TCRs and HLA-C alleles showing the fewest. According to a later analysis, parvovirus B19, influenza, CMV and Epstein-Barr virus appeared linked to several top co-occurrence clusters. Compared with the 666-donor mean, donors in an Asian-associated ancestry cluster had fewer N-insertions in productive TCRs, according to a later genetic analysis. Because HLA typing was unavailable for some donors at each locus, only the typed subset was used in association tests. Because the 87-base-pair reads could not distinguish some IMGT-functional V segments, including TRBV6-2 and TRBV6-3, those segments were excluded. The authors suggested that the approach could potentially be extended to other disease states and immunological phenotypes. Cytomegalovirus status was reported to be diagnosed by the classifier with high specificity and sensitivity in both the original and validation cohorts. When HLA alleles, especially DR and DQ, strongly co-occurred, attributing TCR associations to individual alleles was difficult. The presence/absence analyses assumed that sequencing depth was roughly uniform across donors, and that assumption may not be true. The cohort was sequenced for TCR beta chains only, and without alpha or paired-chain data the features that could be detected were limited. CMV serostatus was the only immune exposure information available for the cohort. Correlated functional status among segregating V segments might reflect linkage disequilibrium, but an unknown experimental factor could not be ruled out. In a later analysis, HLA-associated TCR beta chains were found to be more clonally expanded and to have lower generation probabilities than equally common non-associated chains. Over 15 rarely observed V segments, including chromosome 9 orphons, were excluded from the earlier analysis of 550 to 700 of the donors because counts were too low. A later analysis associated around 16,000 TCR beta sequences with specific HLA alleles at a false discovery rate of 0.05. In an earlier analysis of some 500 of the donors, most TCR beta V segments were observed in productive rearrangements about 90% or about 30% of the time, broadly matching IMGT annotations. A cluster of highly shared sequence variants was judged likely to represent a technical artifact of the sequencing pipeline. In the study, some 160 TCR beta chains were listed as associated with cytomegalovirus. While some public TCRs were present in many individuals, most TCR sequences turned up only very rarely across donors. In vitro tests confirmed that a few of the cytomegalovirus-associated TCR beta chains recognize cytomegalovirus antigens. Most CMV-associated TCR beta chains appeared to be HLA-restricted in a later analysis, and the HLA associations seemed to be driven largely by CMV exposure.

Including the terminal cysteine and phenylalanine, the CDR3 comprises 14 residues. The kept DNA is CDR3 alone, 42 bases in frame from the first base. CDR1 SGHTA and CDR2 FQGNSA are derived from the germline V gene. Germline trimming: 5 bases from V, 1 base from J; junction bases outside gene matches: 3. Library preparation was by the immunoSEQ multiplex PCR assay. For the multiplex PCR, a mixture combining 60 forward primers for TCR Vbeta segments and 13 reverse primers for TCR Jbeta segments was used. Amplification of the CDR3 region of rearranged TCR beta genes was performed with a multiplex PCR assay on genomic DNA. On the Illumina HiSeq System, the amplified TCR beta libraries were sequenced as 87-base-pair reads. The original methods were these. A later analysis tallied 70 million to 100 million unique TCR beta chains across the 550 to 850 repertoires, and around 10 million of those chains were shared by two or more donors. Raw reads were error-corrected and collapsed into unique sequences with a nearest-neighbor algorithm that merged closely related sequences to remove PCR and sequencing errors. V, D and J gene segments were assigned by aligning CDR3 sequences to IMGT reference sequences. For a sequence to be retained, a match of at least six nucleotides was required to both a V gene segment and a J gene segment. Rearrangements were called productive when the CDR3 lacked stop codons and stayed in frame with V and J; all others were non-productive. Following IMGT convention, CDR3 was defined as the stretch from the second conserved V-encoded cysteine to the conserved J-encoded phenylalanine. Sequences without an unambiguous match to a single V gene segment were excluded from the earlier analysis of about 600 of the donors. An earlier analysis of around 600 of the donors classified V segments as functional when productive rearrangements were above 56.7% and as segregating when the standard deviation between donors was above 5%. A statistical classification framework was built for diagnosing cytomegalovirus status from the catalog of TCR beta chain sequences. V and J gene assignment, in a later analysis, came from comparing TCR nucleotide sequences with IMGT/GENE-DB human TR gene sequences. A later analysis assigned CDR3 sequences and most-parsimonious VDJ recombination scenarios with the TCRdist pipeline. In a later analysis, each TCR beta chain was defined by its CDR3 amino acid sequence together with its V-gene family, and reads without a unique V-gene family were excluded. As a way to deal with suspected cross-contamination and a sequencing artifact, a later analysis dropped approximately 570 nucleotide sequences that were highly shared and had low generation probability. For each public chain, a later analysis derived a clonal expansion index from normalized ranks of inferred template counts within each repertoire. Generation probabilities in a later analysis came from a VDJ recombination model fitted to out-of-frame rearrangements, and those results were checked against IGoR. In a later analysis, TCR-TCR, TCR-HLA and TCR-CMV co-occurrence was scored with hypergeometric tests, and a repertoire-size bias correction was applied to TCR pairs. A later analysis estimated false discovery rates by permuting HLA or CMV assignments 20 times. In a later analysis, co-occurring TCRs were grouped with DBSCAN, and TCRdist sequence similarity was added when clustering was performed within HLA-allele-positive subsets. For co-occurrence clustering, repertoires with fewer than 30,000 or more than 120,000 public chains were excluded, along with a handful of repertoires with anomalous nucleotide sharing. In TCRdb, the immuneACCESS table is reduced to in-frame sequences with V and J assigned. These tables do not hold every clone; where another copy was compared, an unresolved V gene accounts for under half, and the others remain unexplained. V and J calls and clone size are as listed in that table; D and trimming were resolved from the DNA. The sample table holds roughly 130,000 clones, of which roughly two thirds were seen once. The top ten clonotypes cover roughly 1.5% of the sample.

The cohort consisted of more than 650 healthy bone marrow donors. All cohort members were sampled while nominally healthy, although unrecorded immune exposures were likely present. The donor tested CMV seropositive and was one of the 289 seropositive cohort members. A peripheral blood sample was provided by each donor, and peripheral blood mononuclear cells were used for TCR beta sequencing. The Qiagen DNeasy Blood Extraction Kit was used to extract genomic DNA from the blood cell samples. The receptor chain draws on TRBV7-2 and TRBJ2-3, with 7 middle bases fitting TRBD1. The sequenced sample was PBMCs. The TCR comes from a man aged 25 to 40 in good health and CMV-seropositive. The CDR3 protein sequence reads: CASSPQGGTDTQYF. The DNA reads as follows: TGTGCCAGCAGCCCCCAGGGGGGCACAGATACGCAGTATTTT.